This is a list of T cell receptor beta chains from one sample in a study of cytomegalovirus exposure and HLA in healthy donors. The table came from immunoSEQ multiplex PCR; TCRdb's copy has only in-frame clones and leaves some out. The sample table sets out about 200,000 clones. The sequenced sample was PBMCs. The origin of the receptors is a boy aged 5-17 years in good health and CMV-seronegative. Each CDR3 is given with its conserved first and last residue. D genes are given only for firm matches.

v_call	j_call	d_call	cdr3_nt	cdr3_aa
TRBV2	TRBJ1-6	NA	TGTGCCAGCAGTGTCGGTACCAATTCACCCCTCCACTTT	CASSVGTNSPLHF
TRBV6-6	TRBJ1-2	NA	TGTGCCAGCACCGATCCGGGCTATGGCTACACCTTC	CASTDPGYGYTF
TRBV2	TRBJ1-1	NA	TGTGCCAGCAGTGTAGAGCTCCTGAACACTGAAGCTTTCTTT	CASSVELLNTEAFF
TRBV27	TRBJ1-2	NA	TGTGCCAGCAGTCCGGATAACAGGGTAATAGATTATGGCTACACCTTC	CASSPDNRVIDYGYTF
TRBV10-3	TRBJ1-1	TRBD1	TGTGCCATCAGTAAGCCGGGACAGGGGACGGGTGAAGCTTTCTTT	CAISKPGQGTGEAFF
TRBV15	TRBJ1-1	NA	TGTGCCACCAGCAGAGGTGGCGGTAAGGCTTTCTTT	CATSRGGGKAFF
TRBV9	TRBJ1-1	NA	TGTGCCAGCAGCTTATCTGCGGGGAACACTGAAGCTTTCTTT	CASSLSAGNTEAFF
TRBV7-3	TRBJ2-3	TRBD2	TGTGCCAGCAGCCAAGCGGGGGGACTTGCTAGCACAGATACGCAGTATTTT	CASSQAGGLASTDTQYF
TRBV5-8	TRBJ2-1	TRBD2	TGTGCCACTAACCCCGGGGGGTCCTACAATGAGCAGTTCTTC	CATNPGGSYNEQFF
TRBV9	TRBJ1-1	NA	TGTGCCAGCAGCGCCCTCATTGGTTACAGTGTTGCTGAAGCTTTCTTT	CASSALIGYSVAEAFF
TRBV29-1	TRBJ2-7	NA	TGCAGCGCCGAACTAGGGGGTTCCTACGAGCAGTACTTC	CSAELGGSYEQYF
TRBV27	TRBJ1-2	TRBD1	TGTGCCAGCAGTGGGGACAGGGACTATGGTGTCTACACCTTC	CASSGDRDYGVYTF
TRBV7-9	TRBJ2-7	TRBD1	TGTGCCAGCAGCCCTAGACAGGGCCTACCCTACGAGCAGTACTTC	CASSPRQGLPYEQYF
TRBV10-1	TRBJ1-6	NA	TGCGCCAGCAGTCGGGGGGATCTTAATTCACCCCTCCACTTT	CASSRGDLNSPLHF
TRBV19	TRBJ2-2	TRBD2	TGTGCCAGTAGTATCGTCCAGCGGGGTGCGAACACCGGGGAGCTGTTTTTT	CASSIVQRGANTGELFF
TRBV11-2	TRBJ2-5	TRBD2	TGTGCCAGCAGCTATGGGGGGGGAGGGGAGACCCAGTACTTC	CASSYGGGGETQYF
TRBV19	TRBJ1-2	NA	TGTGCCAGTAGTAAGGGGCCCGGCTACACCTTC	CASSKGPGYTF
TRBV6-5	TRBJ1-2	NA	TGTGCCAGCAGTTACACCTCTGGCCCGTATGGCTACACCTTC	CASSYTSGPYGYTF
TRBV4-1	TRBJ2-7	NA	TGCGCCAGCAGCCAGAGGGGTCAGGGGACCTACGAGCAGTACTTC	CASSQRGQGTYEQYF
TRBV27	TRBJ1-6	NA	TGTGCCAGCAGTGCCGGGTCTTATTCACCCCTCCACTTT	CASSAGSYSPLHF
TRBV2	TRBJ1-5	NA	TGTGCCAGCAGTGAGGGGCCCTCCAATCAGCCCCAGCATTTT	CASSEGPSNQPQHF
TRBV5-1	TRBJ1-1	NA	TGCGCCAGCAGCCCGTGGACGGTCGGGGTCTCGAACACTGAAGCTTTCTTT	CASSPWTVGVSNTEAFF
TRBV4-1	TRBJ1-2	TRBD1	TGCGCCAGCAGCCAAGATGCGGGACAGATCTATGGCTACACCTTC	CASSQDAGQIYGYTF
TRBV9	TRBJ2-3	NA	TGTGCCAGCAACGCCGACAGGACAAGCACAGATACGCAGTATTTT	CASNADRTSTDTQYF
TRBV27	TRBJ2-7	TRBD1	TGTGCCAGCAGCCTACAGGGGGAGCAGTACTTC	CASSLQGEQYF
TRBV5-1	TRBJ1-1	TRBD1	TGCGCCAGTACCTACAGGGGAAGTGCTGAAGCTTTCTTT	CASTYRGSAEAFF
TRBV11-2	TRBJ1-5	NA	TGTGCCAGCAGCTTGCCGGGGGGCAATCAGCCCCAGCATTTT	CASSLPGGNQPQHF
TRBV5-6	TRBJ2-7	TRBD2	TGTGCCAGCAGCTTGGGCGGGGGGGCCTCCTACGAGCAGTACTTC	CASSLGGGASYEQYF
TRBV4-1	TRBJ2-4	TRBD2	TGCGCCAGCAGCCAAGGACTAGCGGGGGGGTTAGCCAAAAACATTCAGTACTTC	CASSQGLAGGLAKNIQYF
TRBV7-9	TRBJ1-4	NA	TGTGCCAGCAGCTTAGAGTCGGTCAATGAAAAACTGTTTTTT	CASSLESVNEKLFF
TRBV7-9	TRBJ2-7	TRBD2	TGTGCCAGCACCCTACGAGGGACCGACAGACTAGCGGGGGAGCAGTACTTC	CASTLRGTDRLAGEQYF
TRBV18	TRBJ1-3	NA	TGTGCCAGCTCACCACGGGACTCCCGCTCTGGAAACACCATATATTTT	CASSPRDSRSGNTIYF
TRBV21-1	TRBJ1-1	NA	TGTGCCAGCAGCAAACGGGTGAAGCCTGAAGCTTTCTTT	CASSKRVKPEAFF
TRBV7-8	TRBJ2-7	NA	TGTGCCAGCAACGACCAAACCCCAGGGATGTACGAGCAGTACTTC	CASNDQTPGMYEQYF
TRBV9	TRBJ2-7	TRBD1	TGTGCCAGCAGCGCTGCCGGGACAGGGGGCTACGAGCAGTACTTC	CASSAAGTGGYEQYF
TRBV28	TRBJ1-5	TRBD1	TGTGCCAGCACCCCAGGGGGTGGAAGAAAGTATCAGCCCCAGCATTTT	CASTPGGGRKYQPQHF
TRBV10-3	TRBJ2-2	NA	TGTGCCATCTCAGGGCGCCTCATCCAACCGAACACCGGGGAGCTGTTTTTT	CAISGRLIQPNTGELFF
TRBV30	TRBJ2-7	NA	TGTGCCTGGAGTAGGTTGCAGGCAAACTACGAGCAGTACTTC	CAWSRLQANYEQYF
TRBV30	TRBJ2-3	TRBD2	TGTGCCTGGAGCAAAGGACTAGCGGGCACAGATACGCAGTATTTT	CAWSKGLAGTDTQYF
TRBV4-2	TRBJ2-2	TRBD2	TGTGCCAGCAGCCCCTCTAGCGGGGGGGCCGATACCGGGGAGCTGTTTTTT	CASSPSSGGADTGELFF
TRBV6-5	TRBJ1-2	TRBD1	TGTGCCAGCAGTTACTCGATCGGGACAGCGGTGGGCTACACCTTC	CASSYSIGTAVGYTF
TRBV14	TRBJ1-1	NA	TGTGCCAGCAGCCAAGATCATGGACAAGTGAACACTGAAGCTTTCTTT	CASSQDHGQVNTEAFF
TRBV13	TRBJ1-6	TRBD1	TGTGCCAGCAGCCCCCGGAGGGGGCAGAATAATTCACCCCTCCACTTT	CASSPRRGQNNSPLHF
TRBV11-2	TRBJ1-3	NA	TGTGCCAGCAGTTTTGCCCACGGGAATGTCGGAAACACCATATATTTT	CASSFAHGNVGNTIYF
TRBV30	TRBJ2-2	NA	TGTGCCTGGAGTGTATATCAGGGGCTCGTCGGGGAGCTGTTTTTT	CAWSVYQGLVGELFF
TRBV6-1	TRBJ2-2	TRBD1	TGTGCCAGCAGGGGCCCGGGACAGACTACCGGGGAGCTGTTTTTT	CASRGPGQTTGELFF
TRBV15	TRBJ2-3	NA	TGTGCCACCAGGGGTCTTTTTATGGGGGGGGCTAATATGTCGGCAGCCCCCGATACGCAGTATTTT	CATRGLFMGGANMSAAPDTQYF
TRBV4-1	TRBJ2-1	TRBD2	TGCGCCAGCAGCCAAGACTCGGGGGGGTCCAATGAGCAGTTCTTC	CASSQDSGGSNEQFF
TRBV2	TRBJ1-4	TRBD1	TGTGCCAGCACCTCAGGTCAGGGGGCTAATGAAAAACTGTTTTTT	CASTSGQGANEKLFF
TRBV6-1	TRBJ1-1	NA	TGTGCCAGCAGTGAGCAGGGCCAAGTGGACACTGAAGCTTTCTTT	CASSEQGQVDTEAFF
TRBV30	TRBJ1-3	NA	TGTGCCAGCGACCGGGGAGTAGCTGGAAACACCATATATTTT	CASDRGVAGNTIYF
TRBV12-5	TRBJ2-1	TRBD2	TGTGCTAGTGGCCTAACTAGCGGGGGGTTCCATGAGCAGTTCTTC	CASGLTSGGFHEQFF
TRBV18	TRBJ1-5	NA	TGTGCCAGCTCACCCGGGGTAGGTCAGCCCCAGCATTTT	CASSPGVGQPQHF
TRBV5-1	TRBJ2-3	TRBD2	TGCGCCAGCAGCTACGCGGGGGGCACAGATACGCAGTATTTT	CASSYAGGTDTQYF
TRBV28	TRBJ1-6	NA	TGTGCCAGCAGTTCAGGGGATGCAGGGGATTCACCCCTCCACTTT	CASSSGDAGDSPLHF
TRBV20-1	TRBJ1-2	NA	TGCAGTGCAACCCGGGACTATGGCTACACCTTC	CSATRDYGYTF
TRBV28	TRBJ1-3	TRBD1	TGTGCCAGCAGTAGGGACCTGGGGCAGGGGGCTGAAGGAAACACCATATATTTT	CASSRDLGQGAEGNTIYF